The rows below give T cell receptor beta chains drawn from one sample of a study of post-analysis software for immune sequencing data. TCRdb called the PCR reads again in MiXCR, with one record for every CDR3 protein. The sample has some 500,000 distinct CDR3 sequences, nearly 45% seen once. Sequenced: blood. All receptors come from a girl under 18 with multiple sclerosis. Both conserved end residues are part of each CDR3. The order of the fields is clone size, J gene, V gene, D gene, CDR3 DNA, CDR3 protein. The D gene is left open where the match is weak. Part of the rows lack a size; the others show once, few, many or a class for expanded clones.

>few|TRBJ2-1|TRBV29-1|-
TGCAGCGTTGGAGCCGCCTGGGGGAACAATGAGCAGTTCTTC
CSVGAAWGNNEQFF
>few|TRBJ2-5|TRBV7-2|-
TGTGCCAGCAGCTTAGAGGTTGTCTACCAAGAGACCCAGTACTTC
CASSLEVVYQETQYF
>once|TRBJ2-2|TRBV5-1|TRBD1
TGCGCCAGCAGCTTCAGGGACAGGGCCTACACCGGGGAGCTGTTTTTT
CASSFRDRAYTGELFF
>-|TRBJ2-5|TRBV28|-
TGTGCCAGCCGAAAGGGGGGGCGGGAGACCCAGTACTTC
CASRKGGRETQYF
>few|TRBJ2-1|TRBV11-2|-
TGTGCCAGCAGCTTACGCTTTGGACTCGACAGCTACAATGAGCAGTTCTTC
CASSLRFGLDSYNEQFF
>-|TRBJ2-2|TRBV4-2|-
TGTGCCAGCACCACAATGGGACAAAACACCGGGGAGCTGTTTTTT
CASTTMGQNTGELFF
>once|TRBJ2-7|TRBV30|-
TGTGCCTGGACGGGCAGCGACTACGAGCAGTACTTC
CAWTGSDYEQYF
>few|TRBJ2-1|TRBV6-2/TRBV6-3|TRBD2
TGTGCCAGCAGTTACGTGCCTAGCGGGACTGAGCAGTTCTTC
CASSYVPSGTEQFF
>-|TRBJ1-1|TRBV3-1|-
TGTGCCAGCAGCCAAGAGGGGTTCATGAACACTGAAGCTTTCTTT
CASSQEGFMNTEAFF
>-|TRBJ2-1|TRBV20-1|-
TGCAGTGCTGAGGGGACCTCCAATGAGCAGTTCTTC
CSAEGTSNEQFF
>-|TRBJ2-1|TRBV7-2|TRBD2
TGTGCCAGCAGCCCGACTAGCGGCCCCTACAATGAGCAGTTCTTC
CASSPTSGPYNEQFF
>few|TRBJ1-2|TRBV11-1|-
TGTGCCAGCAGCTCCCGAGTCACGCCGCATGGCTACACCTTC
CASSSRVTPHGYTF
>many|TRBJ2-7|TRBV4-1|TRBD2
TGCGCCAGCAGCCAAGATGGCGGGAGCTCCTACGAGCAGTACTTC
CASSQDGGSSYEQYF
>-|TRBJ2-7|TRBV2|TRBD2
TGTGCCAGCAGTATACTAGCGGAGGGAACCTACGAGCAGTACTTC
CASSILAEGTYEQYF
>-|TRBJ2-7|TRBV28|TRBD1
TGTGCCAGCAGGGATGGGACAGCAGCCTACGAGCAGTACTTC
CASRDGTAAYEQYF
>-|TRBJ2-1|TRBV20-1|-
TGCAGTGCTCCAAGCCCACGGGAGACACTCTACAATGAGCAGTTCTTC
CSAPSPRETLYNEQFF
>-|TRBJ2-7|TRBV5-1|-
TGCGCCAGCAGGATGGATACCTACGAGCAGTACTTC
CASRMDTYEQYF